Each of the 14 T cell receptor beta chains below was sequenced from the same sample in a study of cytomegalovirus exposure and HLA in healthy donors. Primers for the PCR totalled 60 Vbeta and 13 Jbeta. Profiling relied on immunoSEQ multiplex PCR, and the TCRdb table lists in-frame clones only, not all of them. The sample includes some 200,000 clones, roughly 80% of them seen just once. The sequenced material came from PBMCs. These receptors all stem from a man aged 40-49 years in good health and CMV-seropositive.

This clone showed up just once. This chain links TRBV7-3 with TRBJ2-6; 12 bases map to TRBD1. CDR3 length: 20 amino acids. The ends lost 5 bases at V and 3 bases at J; junction bases unmatched: 14. Per the germline V gene, CDR1 is SGHTA and CDR2 is FQGTGA. The CDR3: CASSHRGGTGGVRGANVLTF. The CDR3 DNA reads TGTGCCAGCAGCCATAGGGGTGGGACAGGGGGCGTCCGTGGGGCCAACGTCCTGACTTTC.

This chain links TRBV5-4 with TRBJ1-4; unclear D gene. This CDR3 is 14 amino acids long. The V gene's germline CDR1 is SGHNT and CDR2 YYREEE (reference sequence). Trimming took off 0 bases at V and 6 bases at J, with 9 bases between the two ends. CDR3 DNA: TGTGCCAGCAGCTTGGAGTTGCGGGATGAAAAACTGTTTTTT. Its translation: CASSLELRDEKLFF.

The CDR3 protein is CAISRTSGHLSEQFF. CDR3 nucleotides: TGTGCCATCAGTCGGACTAGCGGCCATTTGAGTGAGCAGTTCTTC. This chain uses TRBV10-3 with TRBJ2-1, with 10 positions matching TRBD2. The CDR3 consists of 15 residues. Germline assignment: CDR1 ENHRY and CDR2 SYGVKD. V lost 5 bases, J lost 9 bases, and 10 bases stayed unmatched.

The J gene is TRBJ1-5, the V gene TRBV7-2, with TRBD1 matching 9 bases. The CDR3 has 15 residues. V trimming: 8 bases; J trimming: 4 bases; junction bases outside the gene matches: 9. Germline V gene data show CDR1 as SGHTA and CDR2 as FQGNSA. CDR3 region: CASQQGASSNQPQHF. The CDR3 DNA is TGTGCCAGCCAACAGGGGGCGTCGTCTAATCAGCCCCAGCATTTT.

The rearrangement uses TRBV18 and TRBJ2-1; 8 nucleotides agree with TRBD1. The CDR3 covers 15 residues. The V gene's germline CDR1 is KGHSH and CDR2 LQKENI. The V and J ends lost 4 bases and 9 bases, in that order; junction bases with no gene match: 11. CDR3 sequence reads: CASSHRGVGGVEQFF. The CDR3 DNA reads as TGTGCCAGCTCACACAGGGGGGTCGGCGGGGTTGAGCAGTTCTTC.

Only one count was recorded for this clone. This chain links TRBV12-5 with TRBJ1-6, with no clear D. This CDR3 contains 15 residues. Trimming shortened V by 7 bases and J by 0 bases, and 10 bases separated the two germline ends. Germline V gene data show CDR1 as LGHNT and CDR2 as FRNRAP. This CDR3 is CASAFSGSYNSPLHF. In nucleotides, the CDR3 is TGTGCTAGTGCCTTTTCCGGCTCCTATAATTCACCCCTCCACTTT.

The genes are TRBV7-2 and TRBJ1-5, with unresolved D. Germline CDR1 reads SGHTA; CDR2 reads FQGNSA. This CDR3 comprises 15 residues. V was trimmed by 2 bases and J by 1 base, leaving 9 bases between them. The CDR3 region has the DNA TGTGCCAGCAGCTTAAGTACGGGGAGCAATCAGCCCCAGCATTTT. It codes for CASSLSTGSNQPQHF.

This rearrangement joins TRBV6-5 to TRBJ2-7, with TRBD1 as a possible D gene (7 bases). The CDR3 is made up of 15 amino acids. Germline-derived CDR1 and CDR2 are MNHEY and SVGAGI. Trimming took 0 bases from V and 2 from J, leaving 11 bases between them. CDR3 DNA: TGTGCCAGCAGTTACTCCCGCAGGGGGGCCTACGAGCAGTACTTC. This sequence encodes CASSYSRRGAYEQYF.

The V and J genes are TRBV7-3 and TRBJ2-3; D call uncertain. Looked up from germline, CDR1 is SGHTA and CDR2 is FQGTGA. Trimming shortened V by 2 bases and J by 3 bases, and 6 bases separated the two germline ends. The CDR3 is 13 residues long. The CDR3 DNA is TGTGCCAGCAGCTTAGATCGGACAGATACGCAGTATTTT. It encodes CASSLDRTDTQYF. Together with reference TRBV7-3 and TRBJ2-3, the CDR3 gives the full variable domain: GAGVSQTPSNKVTEKGKYVELRCDPISGHTALYWYRQSLGQGPEFLIYFQGTGAADDSGLPNDRFFAVRPEGSVSTLKIQRTERGDSAVYLCASSLDRTDTQYFGPGTRLTVL.

V gene TRBV27 combines with J gene TRBJ1-2; TRBD1 is a possible D gene (6 bases). Trimming cost V 4 bases and J 2 bases, with 8 bases left between them. Germline loops: CDR1 MNHEY, CDR2 SMNVEV (reference sequence). The CDR3 runs to 13 residues. CDR3 sequence (DNA): TGTGCCAGCAGTTCAACAGGGAACTATGGCTACACCTTC. It translates to CASSSTGNYGYTF.

V gene TRBV30 combines with J gene TRBJ2-5; 8 nucleotides agree with TRBD1. With the DNA end fitting TRBJ2-7 better, the J assignment may be wrong. CDR3 size: 13 residues. Germline-derived CDR1 and CDR2 are GTSNPN and SVGIG (reference sequence). The CDR3 DNA reads TGTGCCTGGAGTCGACAGGGGATAAACGAGCAGTACTTC. Protein sequence: CAWSRQGINEQYF.

CDR3 region: CAWSGTGDGRDTQYF. CDR3 bases: TGTGCCTGGAGTGGTACGGGGGACGGACGGGATACGCAGTATTTT. The chain has TRBV30 and TRBJ2-3; D may be TRBD2 (6 bases). The CDR3 sequence is 15 residues long. Germline values: CDR1 GTSNPN, CDR2 SVGIG (reference sequence). Trimming removed 1 base from V and 6 bases from J, with 17 bases in between.

The chain carries TRBV6-5 and TRBJ2-1; 7 bases agree with TRBD1. CDR3 length equals 15 residues. V lost 4 bases to trimming and J lost 0 bases; unmatched junction nucleotides: 3. Germline lookup yields CDR1 MNHEY and CDR2 SVGAGI. The CDR3, as DNA: TGTGCCAGCAGTTTATCAGGGGGCTCCTACAATGAGCAGTTCTTC. It codes for CASSLSGGSYNEQFF.

The chain has TRBV7-9 and TRBJ2-6, with 8 bases fitting TRBD1. V lost 4 bases and J lost 2; bases outside the gene matches: 4. The CDR3 covers 16 residues. Germline CDR1 is SEHNR and CDR2 is FQNEAQ (reference sequence). The CDR3 reads CASSSGQGAGANVLTF. For the CDR3, the DNA is TGTGCCAGCAGCTCCGGACAGGGCGCTGGGGCCAACGTCCTGACTTTC.